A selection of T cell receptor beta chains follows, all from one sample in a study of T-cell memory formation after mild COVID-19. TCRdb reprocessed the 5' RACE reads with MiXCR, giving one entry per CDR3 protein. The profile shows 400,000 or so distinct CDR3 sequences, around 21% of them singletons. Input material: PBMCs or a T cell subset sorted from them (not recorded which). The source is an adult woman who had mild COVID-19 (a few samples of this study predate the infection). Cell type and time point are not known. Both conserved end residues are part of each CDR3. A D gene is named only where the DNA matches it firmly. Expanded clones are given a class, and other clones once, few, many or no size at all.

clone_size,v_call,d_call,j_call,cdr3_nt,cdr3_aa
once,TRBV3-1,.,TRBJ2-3,TGTGCCAGCAGCCAAAGGGCGGGATACACAGATACGCAGTATTTT,CASSQRAGYTDTQYF
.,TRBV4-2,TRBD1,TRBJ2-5,TGTGCCAGCAGCCAAGGCCTTCAGAGACAGGGGGAGACCCAGTACTTC,CASSQGLQRQGETQYF
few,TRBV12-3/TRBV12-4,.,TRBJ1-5,TGTGCCAGCAGTCAGAGTGTAGGCACTGGGGCCCAGCATTTT,CASSQSVGTGAQHF
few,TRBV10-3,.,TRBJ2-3,TGTGCCATCAGTGCGACAGGGAGGCCAGATAAGCAGTATTTT,CAISATGRPDKQYF
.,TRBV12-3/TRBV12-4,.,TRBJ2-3,TGTGCCAGCAGTTTAGTCGGGACACGAAGCACAGATACGCAGTATTTT,CASSLVGTRSTDTQYF
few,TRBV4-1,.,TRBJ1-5,TGCGCCAGCAGCTCGTCGCCAGAGGCGGGCCAGCCCCAGCATTTT,CASSSSPEAGQPQHF
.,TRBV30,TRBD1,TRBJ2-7,TGTGCCTGGATGGGACAGGGTTACGAGCAGTACTTC,CAWMGQGYEQYF
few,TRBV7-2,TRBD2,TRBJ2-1,TGTGCCAGCAGCCAGTTAGCGGGCGAATACAATGAGCAGTTCTTC,CASSQLAGEYNEQFF
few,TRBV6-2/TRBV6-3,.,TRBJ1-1,TGTGCCAGCAGTTATGCCCCCACGAATGAAGCTTTCTTT,CASSYAPTNEAFF
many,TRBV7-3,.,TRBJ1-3,TGTGCCAGCAGCCTTCGTACAGGGAAGACTGGAAACACCATATATTTT,CASSLRTGKTGNTIYF
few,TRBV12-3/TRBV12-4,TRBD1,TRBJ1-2,TGTGCCAGCAGCCCAGGGGGGGTAGGTGGCTACACCTTC,CASSPGGVGGYTF
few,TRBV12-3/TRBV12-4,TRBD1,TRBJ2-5,TGTGCCAGCATTTCCGGACAGGCCCCAGGGACCCAGTACTTC,CASISGQAPGTQYF
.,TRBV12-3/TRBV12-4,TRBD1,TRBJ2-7,TGTGCCAGCAGTTCGACAGGGGGTAGCTCCTACGAGCAGTACTTC,CASSSTGGSSYEQYF
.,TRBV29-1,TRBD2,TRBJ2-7,TGCAGCGCGGGGACTAGCGGGGACTACGAGCAGTACTTC,CSAGTSGDYEQYF
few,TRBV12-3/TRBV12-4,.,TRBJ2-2,TGTGCCAGCAGGTCAGGGACGGTGAACACCGGGGAGCTGTTTTTT,CASRSGTVNTGELFF
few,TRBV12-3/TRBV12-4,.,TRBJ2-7,TGTGCCAGCAGCTTTCGGAGATCCTACGAGCAGTACTTC,CASSFRRSYEQYF
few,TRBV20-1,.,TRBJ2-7,TGCAGTGCTCCCGGGACACACTACGAGCAGTACTTC,CSAPGTHYEQYF
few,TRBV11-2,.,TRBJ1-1,TGTGCCAGCAGCTTGAGCGGACAGTTTAACACTGAAGCTTTCTTT,CASSLSGQFNTEAFF
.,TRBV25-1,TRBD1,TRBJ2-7,TGTGCCAGCCCGGGACAGGGGGACGAGCAGTACTTC,CASPGQGDEQYF
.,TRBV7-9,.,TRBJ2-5,TGTGCCAGCAGCTCCTTAACCCCAGCGGGTGCAGAGACCCAGTACTTC,CASSSLTPAGAETQYF
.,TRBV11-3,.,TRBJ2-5,TGTGCCAGCAGCACCCGGAATAGCGGATGGGTAGAGACCCAGTACTTC,CASSTRNSGWVETQYF
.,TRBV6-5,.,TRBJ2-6,TGTGCCAGCAGGACGACACTTGACTCTGGGGCCAACGTCCTGACTTTC,CASRTTLDSGANVLTF
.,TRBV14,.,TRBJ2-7,TGTGCCAGCAGCCAAGGACGGCTGAACTCCTACGAGCAGTACTTC,CASSQGRLNSYEQYF
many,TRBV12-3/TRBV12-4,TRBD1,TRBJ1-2,TGTGCCAGCAGTTTTTCTGGGACAGGATACAACTATGGCTACACCTTC,CASSFSGTGYNYGYTF
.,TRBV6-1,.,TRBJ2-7,TGTGCCAGCAGTACCTATTTGGAGTACGAGCAGTACTTC,CASSTYLEYEQYF
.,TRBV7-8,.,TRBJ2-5,TGTGCCAGCAGCCTGCGGACAGTAGTGGAGACCCAGTACTTC,CASSLRTVVETQYF
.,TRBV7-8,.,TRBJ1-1,TGTGCCAGCAGCACCCGGACAGCAACTGAAGCTTTCTTT,CASSTRTATEAFF
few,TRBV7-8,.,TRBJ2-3,TGTGCCAGCAGCTCAGCTAGGGGGGTCACAGATACGCAGTATTTT,CASSSARGVTDTQYF
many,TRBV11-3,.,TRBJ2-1,TGTGCCAGCAGCCAAAGGGTGTGGGGGGAATACAATGAGCAGTTCTTC,CASSQRVWGEYNEQFF
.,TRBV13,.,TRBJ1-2,TGTGCCAGCAGCCCCCGTGGAGAGGCTAACTATGGCTACACCTTC,CASSPRGEANYGYTF
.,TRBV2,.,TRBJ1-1,TGTGCCAGCATGGGGTCCCTGTGGGCGGGAACTGAAGCTTTCTTT,CASMGSLWAGTEAFF
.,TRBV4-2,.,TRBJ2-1,TGTGCCAGCAGCCCACATATGGTGAGCTCCTACAATGAGCAGTTCTTC,CASSPHMVSSYNEQFF